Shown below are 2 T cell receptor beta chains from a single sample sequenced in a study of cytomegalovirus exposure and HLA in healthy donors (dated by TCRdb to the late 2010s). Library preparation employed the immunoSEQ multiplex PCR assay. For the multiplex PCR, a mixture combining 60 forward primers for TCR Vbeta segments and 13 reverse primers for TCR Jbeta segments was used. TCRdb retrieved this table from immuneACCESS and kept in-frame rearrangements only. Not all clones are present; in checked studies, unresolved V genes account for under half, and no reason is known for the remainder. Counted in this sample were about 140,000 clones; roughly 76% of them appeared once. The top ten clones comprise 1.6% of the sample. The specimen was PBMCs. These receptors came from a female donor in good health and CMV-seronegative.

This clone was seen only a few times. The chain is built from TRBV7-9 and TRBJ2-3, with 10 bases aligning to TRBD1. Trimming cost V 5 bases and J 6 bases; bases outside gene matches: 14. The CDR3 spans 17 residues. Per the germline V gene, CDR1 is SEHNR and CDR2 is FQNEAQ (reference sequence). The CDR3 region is CASSPRPDRGHSDTQYF. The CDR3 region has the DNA TGTGCCAGCAGCCCTCGTCCCGACAGGGGGCATAGTGATACGCAGTATTTT.

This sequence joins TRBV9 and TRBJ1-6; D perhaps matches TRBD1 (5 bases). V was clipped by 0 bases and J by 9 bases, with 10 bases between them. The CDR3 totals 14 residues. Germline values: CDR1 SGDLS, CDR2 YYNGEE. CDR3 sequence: CASSVGGDRSPLHF. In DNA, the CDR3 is TGTGCCAGCAGCGTAGGGGGCGATCGTTCACCCCTCCACTTT.